These 11 T cell receptor beta chains originate from one sample sequenced in a study of T cell clonality in common variable immunodeficiency. Some clones are missing from TCRdb's copy, which holds only in-frame ones; the method was immunoSEQ multiplex PCR. This sample carries around 50,000 clones, none of them present only once. Sequenced input: peripheral blood mononuclear cells. The receptors shown here come from a person aged 18 to 75 in good health.

This clone was seen at least ten times. Read coverage stops 3 residues before the CDR3 terminus; the germline J gene supplies the remainder. The J gene is TRBJ1-2, the V gene TRBV20-1; D is ambiguous. V lost 3 bases to trimming and J lost 2 bases, with 10 bases between them. The CDR3 is 13 amino acids. The germline CDR1 and CDR2 sequences are DFQATT and SNEGSKA (reference sequence). Partial CDR3 DNA: TGCAGTGCTAGGCACAGCTTGAACTATGGC. Residues: CSARHSLNYG. The whole CDR3 sequence reads CSARHSLNYGYTF.

This clone was counted a few times. The read finishes 3 residues shy of the CDR3 end, and the germline J gene is used to complete it. V gene TRBV19 combines with J gene TRBJ2-5, with TRBD2 matching 8 bases. Germline CDR1 and CDR2: LNHDA and SQIVND (reference sequence). CDR3 length: 15 amino acids. The junction had 7 bases not matched to a gene; V was cut back by 6 bases and J by 1 base. The covered CDR3 bases are TGTGCCAGTAGCAGAATCGGGGGGGCCCAAGAGACC. Protein: CASSRIGGAQET. The complete CDR3 reads CASSRIGGAQETQYF.

The sample holds many counts of this clone. The read terminates 3 residues before the CDR3 end, so the remaining end is supplied by the germline J gene. The chain couples TRBV15 to TRBJ1-2; 7 bases align to TRBD1. With 2 bases clipped from V and 0 bases from J, the junction kept 6 bases outside the gene matches. Germline-derived CDR1 and CDR2 are LNHNV and YYDKDF (reference sequence). The CDR3 extends over 16 amino acids. CDR3 bases read: TGTGCCACCAGCAGAACTCAAGGGGGCGCTAACTATGGC. Amino acid sequence: CATSRTQGGANYG. The CDR3 in full is CATSRTQGGANYGYTF.

This clone was seen ten or more times. The read halts 3 residues ahead of the CDR3 end, with the missing end drawn from the germline J gene. This chain uses TRBV6-2 or TRBV6-3 with TRBJ2-3, with 7 bases lining up with TRBD2. CDR1 and CDR2 (germline): MNHEY, SVGEGT. CDR3 size: 14 residues. The V segment lost 7 bases and the J segment 0 bases; nucleotides outside the gene matches: 4. The covered CDR3 bases are TGTGCCAGCACCTATAGCGGGAGCACAGATACG. Translated, it gives CASTYSGSTDT. The full CDR3 sequence reads CASTYSGSTDTQYF.

This clone was recorded a few times. Incomplete CDR3 DNA: TGTGCCAGCAGTGAACGTGCCAGGGGGCATACAGATACG. Translated: CASSERARGHTDT. The entire CDR3 protein reads CASSERARGHTDTQYF. The J gene is TRBJ2-3, the V gene TRBV2, with 8 nucleotides matching TRBD1. From the germline J gene comes the end of the CDR3, since the read stops 3 residues before it. Germline values: CDR1 SNHLY, CDR2 FYNNEI. The CDR3 has 16 residues. Trimming took 2 bases from V and 3 from J; bases not matched to a gene: 7.

This clone was counted ten times or more. The CDR3 end falls 3 residues outside the read, so it is completed with the germline J gene. V is TRBV19 and J is TRBJ1-5; 8 bases line up with TRBD1. This CDR3 region has 13 residues. CDR1 LNHDA and CDR2 SQIVND come from the germline V gene (reference sequence). J lost 5 bases, V lost 5 bases, and 2 bases had no gene match. The CDR3 bases that were read are TGTGCCAGTAGTCTGACAGGGGATCAGCCC. Encoded protein: CASSLTGDQP. The complete CDR3 reads CASSLTGDQPQHF.

This clone was seen many times. The read gets to within 3 residues of the CDR3 end, and the germline J gene fills in the rest. The V and J genes are TRBV18 and TRBJ1-1; D unresolved. The CDR3 loop spans 13 amino acids. Per germline, CDR1 KGHSH and CDR2 LQKENI. The CDR3 spells CASSPVITNEAFF. The part of the CDR3 DNA that was read is TGTGCCAGCTCACCAGTAATAACTAACGAA.

This clone has ten or more counts. The read terminates 3 residues ahead of where the CDR3 ends, so the germline J gene completes it. This sequence joins TRBV10-3 and TRBJ1-4; D gene uncertain. CDR1 ENHRY and CDR2 SYGVKD come from the germline V gene. The CDR3 totals 12 residues. Deletions cut 3 bases from V and 10 bases from J, with 9 bases between. Incomplete CDR3 DNA: TGTGCCATCAGTGAAAACCACTTAAAA. It encodes CAISENHLK. The entire CDR3 reads CAISENHLKLFF.

Ten or more counts support this clone. From the germline J gene comes the end of the CDR3, since the read stops 3 residues before it. The rearrangement uses TRBV14 and TRBJ2-7; 9 positions match TRBD2. The CDR3 consists of 16 residues. With 0 bases clipped from V and 1 base from J, the junction kept 4 bases outside the gene matches. The V gene's germline CDR1 is SGHDN and CDR2 FVKESK. CDR3: CASSQEAGGLSYEQYF. CDR3 DNA, as far as it was read: TGTGCCAGCAGCCAAGAAGCGGGAGGTTTATCCTACGAG.

This clone has a count of ten or more. Incomplete CDR3 DNA: TGTGCCAGCAGGCCTAGACAGTCCTACGAG. It yields the protein CASRPRQSYE. The full CDR3 protein is CASRPRQSYEQYF. The gene calls are TRBV2 and TRBJ2-7; a weak D match, TRBD1 (5 bases). Sequencing ends 3 residues short of the CDR3 end; the germline J gene provides the rest. The germline gives CDR1 SNHLY, CDR2 FYNNEI. V gave up 6 bases and J gave up 1 base, with 10 bases separating them. This CDR3 comprises 13 residues.

This clone was seen repeatedly, ten times or more. The read is 3 residues too short to cover the CDR3 end, so that end is filled in from the germline J gene. The V call is TRBV5-1, the J call TRBJ1-2; 9 positions match TRBD1. Germline lookup yields CDR1 SGHRS and CDR2 YFSETQ. Trimming removed 5 bases from V and 4 bases from J; junction bases left unmatched: 12. CDR3 length equals 16 residues. This CDR3 is CASSPGQGGPVYGYTF. Partial CDR3 DNA: TGCGCCAGCAGTCCGGGACAGGGCGGCCCCGTCTATGGC. Full variable domain (remainder filled in from reference TRBV5-1 and TRBJ1-2): KAGVTQTPRYLIKTRGQQVTLSCSPISGHRSVSWYQQTPGQGLQFLFEYFSETQRNKGNFPGRFSGRQFSNSRSEMNVSTLELGDSALYLCASSPGQGGPVYGYTFGSGTRLTVV.